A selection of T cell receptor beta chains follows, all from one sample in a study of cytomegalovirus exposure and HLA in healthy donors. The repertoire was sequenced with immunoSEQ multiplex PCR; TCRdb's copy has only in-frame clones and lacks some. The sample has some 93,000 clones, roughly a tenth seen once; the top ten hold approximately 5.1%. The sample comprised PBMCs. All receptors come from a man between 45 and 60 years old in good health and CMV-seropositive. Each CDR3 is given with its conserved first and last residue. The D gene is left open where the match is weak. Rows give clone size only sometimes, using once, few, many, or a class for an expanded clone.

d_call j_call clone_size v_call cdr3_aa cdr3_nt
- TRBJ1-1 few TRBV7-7 CASSLAAGNTEAFF TGTGCTAGCAGCTTAGCCGCGGGGAACACTGAAGCTTTCTTT
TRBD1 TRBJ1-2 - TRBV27 CASRDRSDYGYTF TGTGCCAGCAGGGACAGGTCTGACTATGGCTACACCTTC
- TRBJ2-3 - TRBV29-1 CSVKGGNVPTDTQYF TGCAGCGTCAAAGGGGGAAATGTACCCACAGATACGCAGTATTTT
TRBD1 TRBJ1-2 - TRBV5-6 CASSLFVGQGAFGYTF TGTGCCAGCAGCTTGTTCGTGGGACAGGGGGCGTTTGGCTACACCTTC
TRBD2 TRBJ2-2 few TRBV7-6 CASSLYAGGGTGELFF TGTGCCAGCAGCTTATACGCGGGAGGAGGGACCGGGGAGCTGTTTTTT
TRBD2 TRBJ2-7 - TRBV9 CASSVVGGTEQYF TGTGCCAGCAGCGTAGTCGGGGGGACCGAGCAGTACTTC
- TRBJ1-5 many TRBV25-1 CASSEYSFGWIQHF TGTGCCAGCAGTGAATATTCCTTCGGGTGGATCCAGCATTTT
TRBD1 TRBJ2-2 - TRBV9 CASSTWTGGTGELFF TGTGCCAGCAGCACCTGGACAGGGGGCACCGGGGAGCTGTTTTTT
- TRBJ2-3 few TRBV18 CASSPGAGKDTQYF TGTGCCAGCTCACCGGGGGCAGGGAAGGATACGCAGTATTTT
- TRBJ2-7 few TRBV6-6 CASSWRDSYYEQYF TGTGCCAGCAGTTGGAGGGACAGCTACTACGAGCAGTACTTC
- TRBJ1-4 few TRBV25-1 CASSVGGEGEKLFF TGTGCCAGCAGTGTGGGGGGGGAGGGCGAAAAACTGTTTTTT
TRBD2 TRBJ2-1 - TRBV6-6 CASSLSGSTNEQFF TGTGCCAGCAGTTTGAGCGGGAGTACGAATGAGCAGTTCTTC
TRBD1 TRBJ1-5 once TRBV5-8 CASSVGTGRRNQPQHF TGTGCAAGCAGCGTAGGGACAGGGCGGCGCAATCAGCCCCAGCATTTT
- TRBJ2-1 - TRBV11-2 CASSLGLRDYNEQFF TGTGCCAGCAGCTTAGGGTTACGCGATTACAATGAGCAGTTCTTC
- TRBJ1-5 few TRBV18 CASSPGGSGYNQPQHF TGTGCCAGCTCACCCGGGGGGTCGGGGTACAATCAGCCCCAGCATTTT
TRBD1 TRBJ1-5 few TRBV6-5 CASQTGPNQPQHF TGTGCCAGTCAGACAGGGCCTAATCAGCCCCAGCATTTT
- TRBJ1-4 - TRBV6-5 CASSYSGGYNEKLFF TGTGCCAGCAGTTACTCGGGCGGGTATAATGAAAAACTGTTTTTT
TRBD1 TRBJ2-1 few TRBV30 CAWGRRGSGSYNEQFF TGTGCCTGGGGGCGCAGGGGGTCGGGGTCCTACAATGAGCAGTTCTTC
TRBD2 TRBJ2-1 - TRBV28 CASSHSGAGGSEQFF TGTGCCAGCAGTCACTCGGGAGCGGGAGGGAGTGAGCAGTTCTTC
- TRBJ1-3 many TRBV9 CASSVRPRDTIYF TGTGCCAGCAGCGTACGTCCACGGGACACCATATATTTT
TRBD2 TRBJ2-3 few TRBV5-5 CASSLTSGSQDTQYF TGTGCCAGCAGCCTCACTAGCGGGAGTCAGGATACGCAGTATTTT
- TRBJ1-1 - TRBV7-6 CASSLAGAGTEAFF TGTGCCAGCAGCTTAGCCGGGGCGGGGACTGAAGCTTTCTTT
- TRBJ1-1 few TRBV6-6 CASSLGAAQVAFF TGTGCCAGCAGTCTAGGGGCGGCCCAGGTGGCTTTCTTT
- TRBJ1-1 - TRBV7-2 CASSLELGGTEAFF TGTGCCAGCAGCTTAGAATTGGGGGGCACTGAAGCTTTCTTT
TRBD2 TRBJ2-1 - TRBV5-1 CASRPGSGSWNEQFF TGCGCCAGCCGGCCAGGGAGCGGGAGTTGGAATGAGCAGTTCTTC
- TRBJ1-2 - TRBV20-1 CSARTGYGYTF TGCAGTGCTAGAACAGGGTATGGCTACACCTTC
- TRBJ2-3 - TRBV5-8 CASERADTQYF TGTGCCAGCGAGCGGGCAGATACGCAGTATTTT
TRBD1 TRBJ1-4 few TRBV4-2 CASSQDGTGTAVEKLFF TGTGCCAGCAGCCAAGATGGCACCGGGACAGCAGTTGAAAAACTGTTTTTT
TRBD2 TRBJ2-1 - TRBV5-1 CASSGTSGRVLYNEQFF TGCGCCAGCAGCGGGACTAGCGGGAGAGTTCTTTACAATGAGCAGTTCTTC
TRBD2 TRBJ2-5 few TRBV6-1 CASSGGTSGGKETQYF TGTGCCAGCAGTGGAGGGACTAGCGGGGGGAAAGAGACCCAGTACTTC
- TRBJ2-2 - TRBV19 CASSIGRRTGELFF TGTGCCAGTAGTATAGGTAGGCGGACCGGGGAGCTGTTTTTT
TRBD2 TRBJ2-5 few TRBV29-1 CSAVLAGSETQYF TGCAGCGCTGTACTAGCGGGATCAGAGACCCAGTACTTC
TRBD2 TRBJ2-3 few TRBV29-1 CSVVGIAGGTDTQYF TGCAGCGTTGTCGGAATAGCGGGCGGCACAGATACGCAGTATTTT